This TCR beta chain comes out of a study of shared clonotypes between healthy human individuals. Study findings and constraints: For naive CD4 cells, approximately 5% of clonotypes were shared across a handful of donors.

Authors' processing steps: Junction-only sequences without quality scores were provided by ImmunoSEQ, so filtering was different. This table comes from immunoSEQ multiplex PCR, and its TCRdb copy is limited to in-frame clones, with some not included. D and trimming come from the DNA, and the V and J calls and clone size come from that table. The sample has 800,000 to 950,000 clones, just over 95% seen once. Germline values: CDR1 SGDLS, CDR2 YYNGEE. Trimming removed 3 bases at V and 0 bases at J, with 15 bases between. The CDR3 is 17 residues long. About this clone: What it recognizes is unknown.

Naive CD8 cells lacked CD45RO, underwent positive selection for CCR7 and left out terminally differentiated effector memory CD45RA+ cells. The sequence derives from a man between 25 and 39 years old in good health. This chain joins TRBV9 and TRBJ2-2; D gene uncertain. The sequenced sample consisted of naive CD8+ T cells sorted from blood. The CDR3 DNA reads TGTGCCAGCAGCGGAGGATTGTGGACCTCGAACACCGGGGAGCTGTTTTTT. Translation gives CASSGGLWTSNTGELFF.